This T cell receptor (beta chain) was profiled in a study of T cells in Graves' hyperthyroidism and ophthalmopathy. The sample holds many counts of this clonotype. Trimming left V 1 base short and J 8 bases short, with 15 bases between. This CDR3 has 14 amino acids. CDR1 is DFQATT and CDR2 is SNEGSKA in the germline V gene (reference sequence). Regions amplified from RNA transcripts were the TCR beta CDR3 regions. Using the HTBI primer set, a first-round RT-PCR was run on the TCR CDR3. TCRdb passed the multiplex PCR reads through MiXCR, listing each CDR3 protein once. The sample records approximately 530,000 distinct CDR3 sequences, just under 20% being singletons.

The sequence derives from a man aged 40-49 years with Graves' ophthalmopathy. The specimen was blood. The chain links TRBV20-1 to TRBJ2-1; D remains unclear. The CDR3 bases are TGCAGTGCTAGAGGGAGTCGGCTAGTGGATGAGCAGTTCTTC. This gives the protein CSARGSRLVDEQFF.